This T cell receptor (beta chain) was retrieved from a study of OX40 agonist ivuxolimab in advanced cancers. Study details: Males comprised 82.7% of the group, whose mean age was about 62 years (range about 23 to 80).

The count of this clone is one. Its antigen is not known. Germline CDR1 is SQVTM and CDR2 is ANQGSEA. The CDR3 spans 13 residues. Trimming cost V 7 bases and J 2 bases, with 14 bases left between them. The data were produced by immunoSEQ multiplex PCR, yet TCRdb's version contains in-frame clones alone and is incomplete. The repertoire holds under 85,000 clones, with about nine tenths as singletons. General study findings and limits: Antigen specificity of clonally expanded peripheral T cells was not established.

Patients who had autoimmune disease history or got systemic immunosuppression were left out. Samples were taken at baseline and on day 1 of cycles 4 and 7. The TCR originated in an adult with an advanced solid tumor such as melanoma, head and neck, liver or kidney cancer. The rearrangement uses TRBV29-1 and TRBJ1-1; D remains ambiguous. Sequences were derived from CD4+ or CD8+ T cells sorted from blood, sampled in a trial of the OX40 agonist ivuxolimab. The CDR3 is CSAPNGLNTEAFF. The CDR3 DNA reads TGCAGCGCGCCAAACGGGCTAAACACTGAAGCTTTCTTT.